This T cell receptor beta chain was recorded in a study of identical twins. In this sample, this clonotype turned up many times. Its antigen remains unidentified. Template switching added a universal primer binding site, and final cDNA carried unique molecular identifiers. TCRdb reprocessed the 5' RACE reads via MiXCR and lists one record per CDR3 protein. This table has 230,000 or so distinct CDR3 sequences, approximately 8.3% appearing once. Study-wide findings and caveats: Zero-insertion findings could be partly confounded by invariant cells (MAIT and iNKT cells). Fewer insertions marked abundant cord blood beta clonotypes; young adult naive trended weakly, memory not at all.

The CDR3 runs to 14 residues. CDR1 MDHEN and CDR2 SYDVKM come from the germline V gene. Deletions cut 6 bases from V and 6 bases from J, with 16 bases between. The same data also went into a second study, on yellow fever vaccine responses in identical twins.

J is TRBJ2-3 and V is TRBV28; D may correspond to TRBD1 or TRBD2 (6 bases each). This TCR was sampled from a woman aged 18-35 years in good health. Sample: CD8+ T cells sorted from blood. The CDR3 is CASSWGGGGDTQYF. The CDR3 bases are TGTGCCAGCAGCTGGGGCGGAGGGGGGGATACGCAGTATTTT.